This TCR beta chain derives from a study of a mutant IDH1 vaccine in newly diagnosed glioma. Across the study: The sex distribution of treated patients was about 62% male and 37.5% female, with a mean age of roughly 40 years. General observations from the study: Seemingly, top peripheral T cell clonotype changes bore no relation to pseudoprogression.

Germline-derived CDR1 and CDR2 are GTSNPN and SVGIG (reference sequence). The CDR3 has 13 amino acids. Trimming removed 0 bases from V and 3 bases from J, with 8 bases in between. TCRdb keeps only in-frame clones here, not all; method: immunoSEQ multiplex PCR. Of some 80,000 clones detected, approximately 85% appear once; the ten largest clones hold 0.77%. On this clone itself: Its specificity is unknown.

The time point was: week 23, last vaccination. The content of each vaccine dose was 300 ug of mutant IDH1 20-mer peptide, and topical imiquimod accompanied it. Donors' newly diagnosed IDH1-mutant WHO grade 3 or 4 astrocytomas lacked nuclear ATRX. This clonotype originated in a woman between 50 and 59 years old with glioma. The chain couples TRBV30 to TRBJ1-1; a possible D gene is TRBD1 (5 bases). The sample was PBMCs, taken from a glioma patient whose treatment included an IDH1 peptide vaccine. For the CDR3, the DNA is TGTGCCTGGAGTGTAGGGGTTTACACTGAAGCTTTCTTT. As protein: CAWSVGVYTEAFF.